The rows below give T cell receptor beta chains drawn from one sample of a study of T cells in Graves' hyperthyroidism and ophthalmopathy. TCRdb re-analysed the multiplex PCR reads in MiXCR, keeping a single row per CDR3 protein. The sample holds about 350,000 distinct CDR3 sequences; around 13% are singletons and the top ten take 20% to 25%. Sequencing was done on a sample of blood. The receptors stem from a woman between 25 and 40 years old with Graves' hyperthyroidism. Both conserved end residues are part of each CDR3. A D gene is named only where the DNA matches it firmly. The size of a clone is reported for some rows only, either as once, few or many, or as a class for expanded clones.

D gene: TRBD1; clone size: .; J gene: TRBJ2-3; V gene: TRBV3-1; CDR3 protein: CASSLFEGQGEDTQYF; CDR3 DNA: TGTGCCAGCAGCCTATTTGAAGGACAGGGGGAAGATACGCAGTATTTT
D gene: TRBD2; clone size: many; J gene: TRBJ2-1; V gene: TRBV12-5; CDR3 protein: CASGLVLAGPGDEQFF; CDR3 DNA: TGTGCTAGTGGTTTGGTATTAGCGGGACCGGGCGATGAGCAGTTCTTC
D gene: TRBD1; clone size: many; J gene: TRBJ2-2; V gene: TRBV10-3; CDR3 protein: CAIGGQGLLTGELFF; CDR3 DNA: TGTGCCATTGGGGGACAGGGCCTATTGACCGGGGAGCTGTTTTTT
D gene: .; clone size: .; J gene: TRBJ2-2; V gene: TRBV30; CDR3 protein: CAWSPLRAWTGELFF; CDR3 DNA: TGTGCCTGGAGTCCGCTGAGGGCCTGGACCGGGGAGCTGTTTTTT
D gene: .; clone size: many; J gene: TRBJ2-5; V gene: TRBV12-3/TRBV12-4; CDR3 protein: CASSLKLRTVETQYF; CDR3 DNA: TGTGCCAGCAGTTTAAAATTAAGGACGGTAGAGACCCAGTACTTC
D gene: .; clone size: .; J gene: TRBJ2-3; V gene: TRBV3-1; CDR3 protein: CASSQEVQRPTDTQYF; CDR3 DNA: TGTGCCAGCAGCCAAGAGGTCCAGCGGCCCACAGATACGCAGTATTTT
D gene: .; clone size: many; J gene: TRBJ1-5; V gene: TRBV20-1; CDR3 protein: CSARRDSNQPQHF; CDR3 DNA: TGCAGTGCTCGGAGAGATAGCAATCAGCCCCAGCATTTT
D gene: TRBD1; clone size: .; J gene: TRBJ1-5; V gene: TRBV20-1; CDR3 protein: CSASGTGVEWQPQHF; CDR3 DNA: TGCAGTGCTTCCGGGACAGGGGTAGAGTGGCAGCCCCAGCATTTT
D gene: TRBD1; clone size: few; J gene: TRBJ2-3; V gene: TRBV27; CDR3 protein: CASSPRTGRGSSDTQYF; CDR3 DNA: TGTGCCAGCAGTCCACGGACAGGGAGAGGGTCATCAGATACGCAGTATTTT
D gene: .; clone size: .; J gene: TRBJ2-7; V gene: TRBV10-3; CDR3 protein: CAIKGRQGTVADEQYF; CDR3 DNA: TGTGCCATCAAGGGACGGCAGGGGACTGTTGCCGACGAGCAGTACTTC
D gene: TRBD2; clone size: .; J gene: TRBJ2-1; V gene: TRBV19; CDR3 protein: CASSIGAGGSYNEQFF; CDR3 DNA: TGTGCCAGTAGTATCGGAGCGGGAGGGTCCTACAATGAGCAGTTCTTC
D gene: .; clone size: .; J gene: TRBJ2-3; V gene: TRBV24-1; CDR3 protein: CATSGLGDTQYF; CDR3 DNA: TGTGCCACCAGTGGGCTGGGGGATACGCAGTATTTT
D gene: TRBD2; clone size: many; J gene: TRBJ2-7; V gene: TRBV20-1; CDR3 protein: CSAEGLAGTYEQYF; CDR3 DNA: TGCAGTGCAGAGGGACTAGCGGGGACCTACGAGCAGTACTTC
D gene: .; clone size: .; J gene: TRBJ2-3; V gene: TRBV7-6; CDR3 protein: CASSTRRGATDTQYF; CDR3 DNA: TGTGCCAGCAGCACGCGCAGGGGGGCGACAGATACGCAGTATTTT
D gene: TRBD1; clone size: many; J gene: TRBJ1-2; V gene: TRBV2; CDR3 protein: CASSDGRGRSYTF; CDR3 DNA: TGTGCCAGCAGTGACGGTAGGGGGCGAAGCTACACCTTC
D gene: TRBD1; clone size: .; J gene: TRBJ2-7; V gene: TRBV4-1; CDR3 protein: CASSQYTQGADYEQYF; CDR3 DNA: TGCGCCAGCAGCCAGTATACACAGGGGGCCGACTACGAGCAGTACTTC
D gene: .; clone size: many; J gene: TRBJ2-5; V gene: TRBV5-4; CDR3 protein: CASSWGGQGETQYF; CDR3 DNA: TGTGCCAGCAGCTGGGGCGGCCAAGGAGAGACCCAGTACTTC
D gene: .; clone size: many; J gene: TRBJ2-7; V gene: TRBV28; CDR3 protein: CASSRPGRSSYEQYF; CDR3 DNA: TGTGCCAGCAGCCGACCGGGACGGAGCTCCTACGAGCAGTACTTC
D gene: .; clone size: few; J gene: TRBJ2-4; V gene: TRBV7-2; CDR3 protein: CASSLVGGVRGENIQYF; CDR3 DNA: TGTGCCAGCAGCTTAGTTGGGGGTGTAAGGGGCGAAAACATTCAGTACTTC
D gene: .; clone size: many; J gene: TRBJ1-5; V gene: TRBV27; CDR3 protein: CASSLSVATGDQPQHF; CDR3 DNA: TGTGCCAGCAGTTTATCAGTGGCGACAGGTGATCAGCCCCAGCATTTT
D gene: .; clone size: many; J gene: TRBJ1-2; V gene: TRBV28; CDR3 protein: CASSLFFGARVDYGYTF; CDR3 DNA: TGTGCCAGCAGTTTATTTTTCGGCGCCAGGGTTGACTATGGCTACACCTTC
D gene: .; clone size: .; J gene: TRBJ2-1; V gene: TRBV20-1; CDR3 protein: CSARVHNNEQFF; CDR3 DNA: TGCAGTGCTAGAGTACATAACAATGAGCAGTTCTTC
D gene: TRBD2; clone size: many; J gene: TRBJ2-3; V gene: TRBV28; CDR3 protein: CASSLWLAGGLAADTQYF; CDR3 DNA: TGTGCCAGCAGTTTATGGCTAGCGGGAGGGCTGGCGGCAGATACGCAGTATTTT
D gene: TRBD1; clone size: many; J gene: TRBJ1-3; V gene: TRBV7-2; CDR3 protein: CASSLRPGQGQVLAGNTIYF; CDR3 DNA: TGTGCCAGCAGCTTACGCCCGGGACAGGGGCAGGTCTTAGCTGGAAACACCATATATTTT
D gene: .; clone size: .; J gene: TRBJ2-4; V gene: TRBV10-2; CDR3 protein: CASSDGALSPTIAKNIQYF; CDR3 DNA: TGCGCCAGCAGTGATGGGGCTTTAAGTCCAACTATAGCCAAAAACATTCAGTACTTC
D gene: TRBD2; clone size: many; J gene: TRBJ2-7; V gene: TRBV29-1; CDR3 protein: CSVDGLAGGSYEQYF; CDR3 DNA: TGCAGCGTTGACGGATTGGCGGGAGGTTCCTACGAGCAGTACTTC
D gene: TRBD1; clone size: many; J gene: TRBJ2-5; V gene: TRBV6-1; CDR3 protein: CASSPDRAAETQYF; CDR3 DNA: TGTGCCAGCAGTCCAGACAGGGCCGCAGAGACCCAGTACTTC
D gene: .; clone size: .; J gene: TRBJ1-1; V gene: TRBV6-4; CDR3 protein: CASSDGRAGAEAFF; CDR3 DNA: TGTGCCAGCAGTGACGGCAGGGCGGGAGCTGAAGCTTTCTTT
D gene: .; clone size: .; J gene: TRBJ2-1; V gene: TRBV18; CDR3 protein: CASSPFTGPEFLNEQFF; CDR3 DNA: TGTGCCAGCTCACCATTCACAGGCCCCGAGTTCCTCAATGAGCAGTTCTTC
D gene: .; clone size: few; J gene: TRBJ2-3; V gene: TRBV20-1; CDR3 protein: CSADPLDGASTDTQYF; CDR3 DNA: TGCAGTGCTGATCCCCTGGACGGAGCTAGCACAGATACGCAGTATTTT
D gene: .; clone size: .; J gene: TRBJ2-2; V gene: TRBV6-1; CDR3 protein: CASSTNTRELFF; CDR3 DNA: TGTGCCAGCAGTACCAATACGAGGGAGCTGTTTTTT
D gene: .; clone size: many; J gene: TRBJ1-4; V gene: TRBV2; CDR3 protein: CASRGGESTNEKLFF; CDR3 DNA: TGTGCCAGCAGAGGTGGGGAGTCAACTAATGAAAAACTGTTTTTT
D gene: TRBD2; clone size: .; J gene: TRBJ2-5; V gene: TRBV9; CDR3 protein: CASSDGGEGQEAQYF; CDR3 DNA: TGTGCCAGCAGCGACGGGGGGGAGGGACAAGAGGCCCAGTACTTC
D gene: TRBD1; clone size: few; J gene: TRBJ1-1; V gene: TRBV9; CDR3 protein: CASSVGTKGGAAFF; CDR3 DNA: TGTGCCAGCAGCGTAGGGACGAAAGGGGGCGCAGCTTTCTTT
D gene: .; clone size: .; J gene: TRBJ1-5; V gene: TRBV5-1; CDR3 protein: CASSLGSGGGNQPRHF; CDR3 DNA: TGCGCCAGCAGCTTGGGGTCGGGGGGCGGCAATCAGCCCCGGCATTTT
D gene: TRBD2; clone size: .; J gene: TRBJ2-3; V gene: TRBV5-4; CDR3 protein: CASSLEPSGGTDTQYF; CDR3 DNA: TGTGCCAGCAGCTTGGAACCTAGCGGGGGCACAGATACGCAGTATTTT
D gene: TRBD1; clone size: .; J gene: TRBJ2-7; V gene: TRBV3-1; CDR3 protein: CASSRRSGTGLYEQYF; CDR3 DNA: TGTGCCAGCAGCCGCCGATCCGGGACAGGGCTCTACGAGCAGTACTTC
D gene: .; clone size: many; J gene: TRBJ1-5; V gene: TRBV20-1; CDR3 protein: CSAADPGGVNQPQHF; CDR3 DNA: TGCAGTGCCGCGGACCCCGGGGGGGTAAATCAGCCCCAGCATTTT
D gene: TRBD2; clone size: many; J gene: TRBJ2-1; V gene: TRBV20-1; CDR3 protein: CSARLPGGDNEQFF; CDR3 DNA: TGCAGTGCTCGCCTCCCTGGGGGGGACAATGAGCAGTTCTTC
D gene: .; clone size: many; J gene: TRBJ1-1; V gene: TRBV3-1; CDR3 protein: CASSPTEVGEAFF; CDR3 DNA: TGTGCCAGCAGCCCCACTGAGGTTGGTGAAGCTTTCTTT
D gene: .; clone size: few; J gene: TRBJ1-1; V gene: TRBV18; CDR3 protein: CASSPLYLDPEAFF; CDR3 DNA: TGTGCCAGCTCACCGCTTTATCTGGACCCTGAAGCTTTCTTT
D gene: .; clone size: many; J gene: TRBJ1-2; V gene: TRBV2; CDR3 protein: CASSVELRPGYTF; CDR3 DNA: TGTGCCAGCAGTGTAGAGCTGCGGCCTGGCTACACCTTC
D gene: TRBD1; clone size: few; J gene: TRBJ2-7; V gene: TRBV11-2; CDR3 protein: CASAGTDFYEQYF; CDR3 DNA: TGTGCCAGCGCCGGGACAGACTTCTACGAGCAGTACTTC
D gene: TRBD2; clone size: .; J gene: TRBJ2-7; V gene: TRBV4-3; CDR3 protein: CASSQDWTSGRVEQYF; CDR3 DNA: TGCGCCAGCAGCCAAGATTGGACTAGCGGGAGGGTCGAGCAGTACTTC
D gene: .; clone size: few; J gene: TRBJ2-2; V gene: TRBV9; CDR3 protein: CASSAAAASRDTGELFF; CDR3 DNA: TGTGCCAGCAGCGCTGCGGCGGCTAGCCGAGACACCGGGGAGCTGTTTTTT
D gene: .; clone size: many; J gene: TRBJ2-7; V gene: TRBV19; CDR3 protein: CASSMTDRSYEQYF; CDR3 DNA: TGTGCCAGTAGTATGACAGATCGCTCCTACGAGCAGTACTTC
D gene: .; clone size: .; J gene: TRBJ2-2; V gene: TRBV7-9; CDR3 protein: CASSFVSVGGELFF; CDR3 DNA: TGTGCCAGCAGCTTTGTTTCGGTTGGCGGGGAGCTGTTTTTT
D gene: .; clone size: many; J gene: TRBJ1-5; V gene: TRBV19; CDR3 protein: CASRNSGTRGGQPQHF; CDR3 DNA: TGTGCCAGTAGGAACTCCGGGACAAGAGGAGGTCAGCCCCAGCATTTT
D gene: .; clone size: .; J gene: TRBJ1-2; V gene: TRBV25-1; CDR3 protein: CASSEFEFYGYTF; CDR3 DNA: TGTGCCAGCAGTGAATTCGAATTCTATGGCTACACCTTC
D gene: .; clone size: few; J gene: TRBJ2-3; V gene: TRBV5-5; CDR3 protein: CASSLTREYTDTQYF; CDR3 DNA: TGTGCCAGCAGCTTAACCAGGGAGTACACAGATACGCAGTATTTT
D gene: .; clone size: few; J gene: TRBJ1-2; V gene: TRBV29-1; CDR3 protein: CSVSPRVSNYGYTF; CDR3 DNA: TGCAGCGTCTCCCCCCGGGTTTCTAACTATGGCTACACCTTC